This TCR beta chain stems from a study of tumor-infiltrating lymphocytes in primary liver carcinoma. Without any cell sorting, roughly 18-30 mg of bulk tissue yielded co-extracted RNA and DNA. Over 80% of the cells in every tumor sample were viable tumor cells. The germline V gene has CDR1 KGHSH and CDR2 LQKENI. Between the trimmed V and J ends, which lost 8 bases and 1 base, there was a span of 10 bases. The length of the CDR3 is 13 residues. As concerns this clonotype: A much larger clone is a single base away; this may be a read error.

TCR beta cDNA was made from 400 to 500 ng total RNA with a constant-region primer. Slightly modified ARM-PCR served as the procedure for the TCR beta libraries. These libraries came from three rounds of nested multiplex PCR. Amplification in the first two PCR rounds was performed using TRBV1-TRBV30 forward primers and a C-beta reverse primer for around 11 cycles each. TCRdb processed the multiplex PCR reads anew with MiXCR; each CDR3 protein has one entry. The sample lists just under 45,000 distinct CDR3 sequences, around 72% occurring once. The receptor comes from a man aged 35 to 55 with primary liver carcinoma and hepatitis B virus infection. The chain has TRBV18 and TRBJ2-3, with D possibly TRBD1 on 5 matching bases. The sample was liver tumor tissue from sampling region 2. Subset denoted: tumor region T2, inferior pole. CDR3 bases: TGTGCCAGCGATGGGGCCCGCACAGATACGCAGTATTTT. Translation gives CASDGARTDTQYF. Using reference TRBV18 and TRBJ2-3 for the parts outside the CDR3, the full variable domain is NAGVMQNPRHLVRRRGQEARLRCSPMKGHSHVYWYRQLPEEGLKFMVYLQKENIIDESGMPKERFSAEFPKEGPSILRIQQVVRGDSAAYFCASDGARTDTQYFGPGTRLTVL.